Sequencing of this T cell receptor (beta chain) was carried out in a study of blood T cell repertoires in COVID-19. Across the whole study: Acute-phase and convalescent COVID-19 samples originated in the United States, Italy and Spain. Sources were T cells, B-cell-depleted T cells, or PBMCs; the material itself was cDNA or gDNA.

Original methodology: The assay estimated nucleated cells by amplifying reference gene primers. Here immunoSEQ multiplex PCR was the method, and the copy in TCRdb shows in-frame clones only, minus some. The D gene and trimming were derived from the DNA, and the V and J assignments and clone size from that table. Here the sample spans around 260,000 clones, about 89% being singletons. CDR1 is MGHRA and CDR2 is YSYEKL in the germline V gene. The CDR3 consists of 16 residues. V dropped 3 bases and J dropped 0 bases, with 12 bases sitting between them. Sequenced material: peripheral blood. This receptor was obtained from a woman between 40 and 50 years old who had recovered from COVID-19. The V and J genes are TRBV4-1 and TRBJ2-1; D possibly corresponds to TRBD2 (5 bases). The CDR3 region has the DNA TGCGCCAGCAGCCACGGGGAAGCAAGCTCCTACAATGAGCAGTTCTTC. This sequence encodes CASSHGEASSYNEQFF.